A selection of T cell receptor beta chains follows, all from one sample in a study of control samples from healthy donors and cancer patients. Sequenced by immunoSEQ multiplex PCR; TCRdb stores in-frame clones only, minus some. The table lists more than 25,000 clones, approximately 94% of them singletons, with about 7% in the top ten. The material sequenced was blood. Receptor source: a man in his fifties or sixties in good health. The CDR3 runs from the conserved cysteine through the conserved F or W. A D gene is named only where the DNA matches it firmly. Clone size appears in some rows only: once, few, many, or a class for an expanded clone.

J gene,D gene,clone size,V gene,CDR3 DNA,CDR3 protein
TRBJ1-2,-,-,TRBV7-8,TGTGCCAGCAGCCTATATAGGACGTCGGCGGGGGGCTACACCTTC,CASSLYRTSAGGYTF
TRBJ1-1,-,-,TRBV6-6,TGTGCCAGCAGTTACGGGCAGGGTGGGGGTGAAGCTTTCTTT,CASSYGQGGGEAFF
TRBJ1-3,TRBD1,-,TRBV6-6,TGTGCCAGCAGCCTGGACAGGGTGGACACCATATATTTT,CASSLDRVDTIYF
TRBJ2-7,-,medium-sized,TRBV18,TGTGCCAGCTCATCCAGGGGTGAGGGTTCCCTTTTACAATACGAGCAGTACTTC,CASSSRGEGSLLQYEQYF
TRBJ1-4,-,-,TRBV7-2,TGTGCCAGCAGCCAGGGGTTTAGCGAAAAACTGTTTTTT,CASSQGFSEKLFF
TRBJ2-1,TRBD1,-,TRBV11-1,TGTGCCAGCAGCTACGGACAGGGCAATGAGCAGTTCTTC,CASSYGQGNEQFF
TRBJ1-4,TRBD1,-,TRBV6-2/TRBV6-3,TGTGCCAGCAGCCTCGGACAGGTCGCGTTAGAAAAACTGTTTTTT,CASSLGQVALEKLFF
TRBJ1-2,-,-,TRBV28,TGTGCCAGCCGGAAAGGGGGACCTAACTATGGCTACACCTTC,CASRKGGPNYGYTF
TRBJ1-1,-,-,TRBV7-2,TGTGCCAGCAGCTTAGGTCAGGGGCCAGCTTTCTTT,CASSLGQGPAFF
TRBJ2-5,-,-,TRBV9,TGTGCCAGCGGCCCCCAAGCGGAGAGGGGAGAGACCCAGTACTTC,CASGPQAERGETQYF
TRBJ1-2,-,-,TRBV7-2,TGTGCCAGCAGCTTAGGATCCCTGGACTCCCAGAACGGCTACACCTTC,CASSLGSLDSQNGYTF
TRBJ2-7,-,-,TRBV18,TGTGCCAGCTCACCACCGATGGGAAACGAGCAGTACTTC,CASSPPMGNEQYF
TRBJ1-2,-,-,TRBV10-3,TGTGCCATCAGTGGGCAGGGCTATGGCTACACCTTC,CAISGQGYGYTF
TRBJ1-2,-,-,TRBV19,TGTGCCAGTACAGAGCGACCAGGGGTTATATATGGCTACACCTTC,CASTERPGVIYGYTF
TRBJ2-3,-,-,TRBV4-3,TGCGCCAGCAGCCAGGGGAGCCCAGATACGCAGTATTTT,CASSQGSPDTQYF